This TCR beta chain came from a study of shared clonotypes between healthy human individuals (dated by TCRdb to about 2020). With respect to the entire study: The cohort included a few men and a couple of women between 18 and 49 years of age. Libraries were prepared and TCR repertoires were sequenced by different laboratories using diverse techniques, in order to increase sequencing depth and limit assay-specific biases. Each donor's leukapheresis produced roughly between about 0.9 and 9.5 billion PBMCs. Blood TCR repertoires of roughly five healthy adults were deeply sequenced to estimate repertoire size and the extent of clonotype sharing between individuals. For each donor, CD4 naive and CD4 memory were each given three plates, CD8 naive was given two plates, and CD8 memory was given one plate. On the study overall, not on this receptor specifically: The small number of donors limited the genetic and exposure-history diversity represented. Incomplete sequencing was indicated by rarefaction of sorted-subset datasets, despite the large sequencing depth. Naive subsets generally had larger estimated clonotype richness than memory subsets did. Clonotypes shared by all four sorted-subset donors showed higher generation probabilities than non-shared clonotypes. Sampling was limited to blood, and TCR repertoires in tissue likely differ from TCR repertoires in blood. Across a handful of donors, roughly 5% of naive CD4, approximately 3.5% of naive CD8, 2% to 2.5% of memory CD4, and about 0.4% of memory CD8 clonotypes were shared. Based on pairwise subsampling, the degree of clonotype sharing among donors was expected to be affected by sequencing depth.

Using the deep immunoSEQ assay, multiplex PCR amplified TCR CDR3 regions from genomic DNA. Extracted genomic DNA from each cell subset was spread evenly across all wells of several immunoSEQ 96-well plates, with each plate serving as a replicate. For sorted subsets, roughly 200 ng of genomic DNA, equivalent to 25,000 to 35,000 T cell genomes, went into each replicate PCR. The purified libraries were quantified using a Qubit 3.0 fluorometer, sized with a Bioanalyzer 2100, and then quantified again using the KAPA Library Quantification kit. Each immunoSEQ 96-well plate was sequenced on its own single-read 150-cycle Illumina NextSeq 550 flow cell. In the authors' own workflow: The immunoSEQ output contained only junctional sequences without quality scores, so filtering could not match that applied to full-length reads. To assign V/J genes and CDR3, sequences were annotated against IMGT germline references using PyIR, a Python wrapper for IgBLAST v1.9. Any read was removed if the V/J assignment was weak (E-value above 1e-6), the CDR3 was missing, or the read contained stop codons, out-of-frame junctions, or ambiguous translated residues. V3J clonotypes were defined as sequences sharing an identical inferred V gene, J gene, and CDR3 amino acid sequence. The percentage overlap between two repertoires was calculated by dividing the number of shared unique clonotypes by the size of the smaller repertoire. Three approaches were used to assess repertoire richness: RTK rarefaction, the Chao1 estimator, and Recon v2.1 estimates of unobserved clonotypes. For all TCRbeta clonotypes obtained by the gDNA method from a few donors, generation probabilities were computed with OLGA. Here the immuneACCESS table is served through TCRdb, limited to in-frame sequences with V and J called. Missing clones are a known gap in these copies; in checked studies unresolved V genes cover under half, and the rest lacks a known reason. That table supplies the V and J calls and clone size; D and trimming were determined from the DNA. This sample lists about 2.2 million clones; 85% to 95% were detected once. 1.5% to 2% of the sample belongs to the ten largest clones.

From a lookup of the germline V gene, CDR1 and CDR2 are SQVTM and ANQGSEA. V loses 3 bases of germline sequence and J loses 4 bases, and the interval between the two ends is 12 bases. From the cysteine through the phenylalanine, the CDR3 covers 13 amino acids. Just CDR3 DNA is preserved here, 39 bases in frame from base 1. CD8 naive samples were obtained by positive selection for CCR7 among CD45RO-negative cells, yielding a CD45RA+CCR7+ population from which TemRA cells were excluded. Donors were healthy HIV-negative adults with no recently reported acute infections or vaccinations. Every donor was a Caucasian adult residing in Nashville, Tennessee, USA. Blood was collected by leukapheresis, and PBMCs were isolated by Ficoll-Histopaque density gradient centrifugation and then cryopreserved in liquid nitrogen vapor phase. Analytical flow cytometry was used to check the purity and quantity of every magnetically sorted T cell population. Each sorted fraction had its genomic DNA isolated and then quantified by UV absorbance on a Nanodrop 2000c.

On this clone: Which antigen it targets is not known. Base qualities were left out, and no much larger clone turns up one base away.

The rearranged chain carries TRBV29-1 and TRBJ1-2; tentative D gene TRBD1, with 6 bases matching. Input material: naive CD8+ T cells from PBMCs. Taken with the paper, the label for cell subset or site translates to: CD45RA+CCR7+. This sequence was found in a man younger than 35 in good health. Some clones in this sample may be carry-over from other donors' samples. The CDR3 corresponds to CSVEGRGSYGYTF. Read as DNA, the sequence is TGCAGCGTTGAGGGGAGGGGGAGCTATGGCTACACCTTC.